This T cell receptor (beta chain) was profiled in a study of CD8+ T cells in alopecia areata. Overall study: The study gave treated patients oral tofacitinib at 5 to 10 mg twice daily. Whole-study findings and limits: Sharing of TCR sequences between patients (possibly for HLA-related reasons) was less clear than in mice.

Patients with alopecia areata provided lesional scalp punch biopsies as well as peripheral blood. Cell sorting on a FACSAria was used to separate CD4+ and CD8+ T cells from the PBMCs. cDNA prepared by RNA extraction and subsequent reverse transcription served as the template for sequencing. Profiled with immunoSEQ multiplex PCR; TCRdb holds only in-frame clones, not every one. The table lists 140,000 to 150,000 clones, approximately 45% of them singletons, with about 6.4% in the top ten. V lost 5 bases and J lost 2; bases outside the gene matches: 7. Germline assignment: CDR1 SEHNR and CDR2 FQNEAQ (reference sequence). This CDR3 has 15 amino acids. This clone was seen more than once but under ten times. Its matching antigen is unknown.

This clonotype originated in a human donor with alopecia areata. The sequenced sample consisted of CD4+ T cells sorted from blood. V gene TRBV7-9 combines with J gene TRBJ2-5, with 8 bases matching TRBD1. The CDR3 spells CASSKRQGLQETQYF. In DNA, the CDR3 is TGTGCCAGCAGCAAGAGACAGGGGTTACAAGAGACCCAGTACTTC.